Below, 16 T cell receptor beta chains from the same sample are listed, as sequenced in a study of Graves' ophthalmopathy and Graves' hyperthyroidism. RNA transcripts provided the template for amplifying TCR beta CDR3 regions. Investigators did first-round RT-PCR with HTBI primers, then second-round multiplex PCR. TCRdb processed the multiplex PCR reads anew with MiXCR; each CDR3 protein has one entry. Of under 400,000 distinct CDR3 sequences in the sample, under 20% were seen once. Specimen: peripheral blood. Every receptor here comes from an adult man with Graves' ophthalmopathy.

V is TRBV11-2 and J is TRBJ2-7; 12 bases match TRBD1. CDR1 is SGHAT, CDR2 FQNNGV, per germline. V lost 4 bases, J lost 4 bases, and 8 bases stayed unmatched. CDR3 size: 16 residues. CDR3 loop: CASSYAGQGAGYEQYF. CDR3 DNA sequence: TGTGCCAGCAGCTATGCGGGACAGGGGGCCGGGTACGAGCAGTACTTC.

This clonotype was recorded at least ten times. The chain employs TRBV30 and TRBJ1-5, with D uncertain. V lost 1 base and J 0 bases, leaving 4 bases between the germline ends. CDR1 and CDR2 (germline): GTSNPN, SVGIG (reference sequence). The CDR3 covers 13 residues. The CDR3 sequence is CAWSGGSNQPQHF. CDR3 in DNA: TGTGCCTGGAGTGGCGGTAGCAATCAGCCCCAGCATTTT.

This clonotype was observed at least ten times. DNA of the CDR3: TGCAGCGTTGAACTCAGGCCCCCTGAAGCTTTCTTT. Residues: CSVELRPPEAFF. The chain recombines TRBV29-1 with TRBJ1-1; the D is unclear. Germline V CDR1 and CDR2: SQVTM, ANQGSEA. Trimming left V 2 bases short and J 6 bases short, with 10 bases between. The CDR3 runs to 12 residues.

This clonotype came up many times. The V call is TRBV5-1, the J call TRBJ2-7; 8 bases align to TRBD2. V lost 4 bases and J lost 6; bases outside the gene matches: 9. The germline V gene encodes CDR1 SGHRS and CDR2 YFSETQ. CDR3 size: 14 residues. The DNA for the CDR3 is TGCGCCAGCAGCGCCGGGACTAGGCTTCTCGAGCAGTACTTC. Amino acid sequence: CASSAGTRLLEQYF.

This clonotype was picked up many times. This sequence joins TRBV28 and TRBJ2-7; weak D call: TRBD2 (5 bases). Trimming pared 2 bases from V and 3 bases from J, leaving 14 bases between. CDR3 length: 15 residues. Germline lookup yields CDR1 MDHEN and CDR2 SYDVKM. The CDR3 coding sequence is TGTGCCAGCAGTTTACCTTCGGGGTTTGGCTACGAGCAGTACTTC. Translated: CASSLPSGFGYEQYF. The complete variable domain, with remaining parts taken from reference TRBV28 and TRBJ2-7, reads DVKVTQSSRYLVKRTGEKVFLECVQDMDHENMFWYRQDPGLGLRLIYFSYDVKMKEKGDIPEGYSVSREKKERFSLILESASTNQTSMYLCASSLPSGFGYEQYFGPGTRLTVT.

The table lists this clonotype with many counts. The rearrangement uses TRBV5-4 and TRBJ1-6; D remains unclear. This CDR3 is 13 amino acids long. Looked up from germline, CDR1 is SGHNT and CDR2 is YYREEE (reference sequence). V was shortened by 0 bases and J by 9 bases, with 7 bases between the two germline ends. The CDR3 region has the DNA TGTGCCAGCAGCTTGGACCCGAGTTCACCCCTCCACTTT. It translates to CASSLDPSSPLHF.

The chain recombines TRBV7-9 with TRBJ1-3; D remains ambiguous. V was clipped by 2 bases and J by 0 bases, with 8 bases between them. The CDR3 covers 15 residues. The germline CDR1 and CDR2 sequences are SEHNR and FQNEAQ (reference sequence). Here the CDR3 reads CASSLSSLSGNTIYF. The CDR3 DNA follows: TGTGCCAGCAGCTTATCGTCACTCTCTGGAAACACCATATATTTT. The full variable domain, its missing parts supplied by reference TRBV7-9 and TRBJ1-3, is DTGVSQNPRHKITKRGQNVTFRCDPISEHNRLYWYRQTLGQGPEFLTYFQNEAQLEKSRLLSDRFSAERPKGSFSTLEIQRTEQGDSAMYLCASSLSSLSGNTIYFGEGSWLTVV.

This clonotype was observed at least ten times. This sequence joins TRBV6-2 or TRBV6-3 and TRBJ1-1, with D possibly being TRBD1 (5 bases). This CDR3 has 14 amino acids. The V gene's germline CDR1 is MNHEY and CDR2 SVGEGT. Trimming took off 6 bases at V and 1 base at J, with 12 bases between the two ends. The CDR3 protein is CASSNRGGNTEAFF. In nucleotides, the CDR3 is TGTGCCAGCAGCAACCGGGGGGGGAACACTGAAGCTTTCTTT.

This clonotype was observed at least ten times. V is TRBV3-1 and J is TRBJ1-2; 7 bases are a match to TRBD1. The germline V gene encodes CDR1 LGHDT and CDR2 YNNKEL (reference sequence). CDR3 length: 15 residues. V shed 5 bases, J shed 5 bases, and the junction held 11 bases outside the gene matches. This CDR3 is CASSYRTGGRYGYTF. The CDR3 nucleotides are TGTGCCAGCAGCTACCGGACAGGAGGGAGATATGGCTACACCTTC. Using reference TRBV3-1 and TRBJ1-2 for the parts outside the CDR3, the full variable domain is DTAVSQTPKYLVTQMGNDKSIKCEQNLGHDTMYWYKQDSKKFLKIMFSYNNKELIINETVPNRFSPKSPDKAHLNLHINSLELGDSAVYFCASSYRTGGRYGYTFGSGTRLTVV.

At least ten counts were recorded for this clonotype. A much larger clone differs by one base, so this may be a read error. The V and J genes are TRBV6-1 and TRBJ2-7; possibly TRBD2 for D (5 bases). Germline-derived CDR1 and CDR2 are MNHNS and SASEGT. This CDR3 comprises 15 residues. CDR3 protein: CACSVPPSGAYEQYF. The CDR3 region has the DNA TGTGCCTGCAGTGTCCCCCCCAGCGGAGCTTACGAGCAGTACTTC.

This clonotype was seen many times. This chain joins TRBV6-5 and TRBJ1-1; 8 bases align to TRBD1. CDR1 and CDR2 from the germline V gene are MNHEY and SVGAGI. CDR3 length: 13 residues. With V trimmed by 2 bases and J by 6 bases, 2 bases remained unmatched. The CDR3 DNA reads TGTGCCAGCAGTTACCGACAGGGGTCTGAAGCTTTCTTT. Translated, it gives CASSYRQGSEAFF.

At least ten counts were recorded for this clonotype. The V call is TRBV20-1, the J call TRBJ2-5; 9 nucleotides align to TRBD2. The trim removed 6 bases at V and 0 bases at J, leaving 8 bases unmatched. Germline V lookup: CDR1 DFQATT, CDR2 SNEGSKA (reference sequence). The CDR3 contains 15 residues. CDR3 protein: CSATSSGMYQETQYF. The CDR3 nucleotides are TGCAGTGCCACATCTAGCGGGATGTACCAAGAGACCCAGTACTTC.

The rearrangement joins TRBV7-2 to TRBJ1-1; a weak D match, TRBD1 (6 bases). Trimming removed 1 base from V and 11 bases from J, with 17 bases in between. Germline assignment: CDR1 SGHTA and CDR2 FQGNSA. CDR3 length: 14 residues. The CDR3 is CASSLDRGALGAFF. CDR3 DNA sequence: TGTGCCAGCAGCTTAGATAGGGGGGCCCTTGGGGCTTTCTTT.

This clonotype was observed at least ten times. Here the CDR3 reads CAWSVGGTAETQYF. The CDR3 region has the DNA TGTGCCTGGAGTGTCGGGGGGACGGCAGAGACCCAGTACTTC. The chain carries TRBV30 and TRBJ2-5, with TRBD2 matching 7 bases. The CDR3 has 14 residues. Germline trimming cut 0 bases from V and 4 bases from J; bases unmatched to any gene: 5. The V gene's germline CDR1 is GTSNPN and CDR2 SVGIG (reference sequence). Full variable domain (outside the CDR3, taken from reference TRBV30 and TRBJ2-5): SQTIHQWPATLVQPVGSPLSLECTVEGTSNPNLYWYRQAAGRGLQLLFYSVGIGQISSEVPQNLSASRPQDRQFILSSKKLLLSDSGFYLCAWSVGGTAETQYFGPGTRLLVL.

This clonotype was detected ten times or more. The chain is built from TRBV12-3 or TRBV12-4 and TRBJ2-2, with 8 bases fitting TRBD2. This CDR3 region has 15 residues. After removal of 5 bases from V and 6 bases from J, the junction contained 8 bases not matched to a gene. The CDR3 region has the DNA TGTGCCAGCAGTCTGACTAGCGAGGTTTCCGGGGAGCTGTTTTTT. This codes for CASSLTSEVSGELFF.

This clonotype was recorded at least ten times. The chain recombines TRBV18 with TRBJ1-1, with D perhaps matching TRBD1 (5 bases). CDR3 size: 12 residues. Germline V gene sequence: CDR1 KGHSH, CDR2 LQKENI. Trimming took off 8 bases at V and 4 bases at J, with 11 bases between the two ends. The CDR3 DNA reads as TGTGCCAGCGGCCTTGGGGGCACTGAAGCTTTCTTT. It encodes CASGLGGTEAFF.